This T cell receptor (beta chain) was captured by sequencing in a study of blood T cell repertoires in COVID-19. Study-wide context: Sources were T cells, B-cell-depleted T cells, or PBMCs; the material itself was cDNA or gDNA.

Participants reported their clinical history, and cohort assignment relied on those reports. Generated by immunoSEQ multiplex PCR, the TCRdb table keeps only in-frame clones and is missing some. Here the sample spans 100,000 to 150,000 clones, about 81% being singletons. The sequence was obtained from a man aged 40-50 years with acute COVID-19. Input material: PBMCs or T cells enriched from blood (not recorded which).

The CDR3, as DNA: TGCAGCGAGTTAGGGCGGGGGACTGAAGCTTTCTTT. Translation: CSELGRGTEAFF. The V call is TRBV29-1, the J call TRBJ1-1, with TRBD1 as a possible D gene (5 bases). This CDR3 contains 12 residues. In germline, CDR1 is SQVTM, CDR2 ANQGSEA. V lost 7 bases to trimming and J lost 5 bases, with 14 bases between them.